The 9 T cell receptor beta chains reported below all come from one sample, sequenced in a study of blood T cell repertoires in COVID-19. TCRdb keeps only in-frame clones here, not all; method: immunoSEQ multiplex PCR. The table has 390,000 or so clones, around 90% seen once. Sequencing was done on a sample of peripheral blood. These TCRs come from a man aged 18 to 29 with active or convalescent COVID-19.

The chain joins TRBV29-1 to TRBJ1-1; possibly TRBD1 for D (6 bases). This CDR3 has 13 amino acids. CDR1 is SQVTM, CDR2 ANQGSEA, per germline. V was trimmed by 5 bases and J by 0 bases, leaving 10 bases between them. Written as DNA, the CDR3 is TGCAGCGTTCAACAGGGAGTGAACACTGAAGCTTTCTTT. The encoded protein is CSVQQGVNTEAFF.

DNA for the CDR3: TGTGCCAGTATTCAGACTGATAGCTCCTACAATGAGCAGTTCTTC. This gives the protein CASIQTDSSYNEQFF. The rearrangement uses TRBV19 and TRBJ2-1; no definite D call. CDR3 length equals 15 residues. V was pared by 7 bases and J by 0 bases, with 13 bases between. The germline CDR1 and CDR2 sequences are LNHDA and SQIVND (reference sequence).

The CDR3 spells CASSFDGREDTQYF. The CDR3 DNA is TGTGCCAGCAGCTTTGATGGGAGGGAAGATACGCAGTATTTT. The chain uses TRBV11-3 and TRBJ2-3; 7 positions agree with TRBD2. V was pared by 3 bases and J by 5 bases, with 5 bases of the junction left unmatched. Germline V gene data show CDR1 as SGHNT and CDR2 as YENEEA. The length of the CDR3 is 14 residues.

DNA of the CDR3: TGTGCCAGCAGCTTAATGACTAGTCCCTACAATGAGCAGTTCTTC. It encodes CASSLMTSPYNEQFF. The gene calls are TRBV7-2 and TRBJ2-1; maybe TRBD2 (6 bases). Germline V gene lookup returns CDR1 SGHTA and CDR2 FQGNSA. Trimming took off 2 bases at V and 2 bases at J, with 10 bases between the two ends. The CDR3 extends over 15 amino acids.

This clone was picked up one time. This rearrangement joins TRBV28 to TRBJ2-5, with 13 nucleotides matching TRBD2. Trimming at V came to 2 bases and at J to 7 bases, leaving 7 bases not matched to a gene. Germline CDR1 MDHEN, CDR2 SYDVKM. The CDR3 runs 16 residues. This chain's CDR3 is CASSLTSLAGGMTQYF. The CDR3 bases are TGTGCCAGCAGTTTAACATCACTAGCGGGGGGGATGACCCAGTACTTC. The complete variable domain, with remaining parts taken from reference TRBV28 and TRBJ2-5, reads DVKVTQSSRYLVKRTGEKVFLECVQDMDHENMFWYRQDPGLGLRLIYFSYDVKMKEKGDIPEGYSVSREKKERFSLILESASTNQTSMYLCASSLTSLAGGMTQYFGPGTRLLVL.

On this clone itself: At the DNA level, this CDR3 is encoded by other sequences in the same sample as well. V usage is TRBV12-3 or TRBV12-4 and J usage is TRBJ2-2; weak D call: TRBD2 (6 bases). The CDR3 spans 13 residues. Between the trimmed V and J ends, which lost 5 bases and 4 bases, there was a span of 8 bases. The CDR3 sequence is CASSVGGTGELFF. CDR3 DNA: TGTGCCAGCAGTGTGGGGGGCACCGGGGAGCTGTTTTTT.

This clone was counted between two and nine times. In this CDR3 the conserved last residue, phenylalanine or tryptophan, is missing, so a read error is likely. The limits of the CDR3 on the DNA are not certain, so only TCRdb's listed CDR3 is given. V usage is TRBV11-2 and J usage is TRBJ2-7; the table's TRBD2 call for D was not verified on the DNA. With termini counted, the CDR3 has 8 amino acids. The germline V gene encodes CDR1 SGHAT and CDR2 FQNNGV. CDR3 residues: CASSLALG.

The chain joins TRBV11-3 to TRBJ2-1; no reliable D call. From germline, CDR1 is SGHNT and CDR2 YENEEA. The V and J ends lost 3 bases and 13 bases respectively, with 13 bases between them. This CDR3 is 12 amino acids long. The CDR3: CASSFGSQVQFF. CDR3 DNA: TGTGCCAGCAGCTTCGGATCGCAGGTCCAGTTCTTC. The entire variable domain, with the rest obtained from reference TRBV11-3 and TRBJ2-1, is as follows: EAGVVQSPRYKIIEKKQPVAFWCNPISGHNTLYWYLQNLGQGPELLIRYENEEAVDDSQLPKDRFSAERLKGVDSTLKIQPAELGDSAVYLCASSFGSQVQFFGPGTRLTVL.

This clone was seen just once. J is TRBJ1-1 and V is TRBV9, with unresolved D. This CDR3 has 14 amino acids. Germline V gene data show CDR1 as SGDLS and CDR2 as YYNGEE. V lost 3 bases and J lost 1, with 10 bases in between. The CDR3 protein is CASSDGLRNTEAFF. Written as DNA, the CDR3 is TGTGCCAGCAGCGATGGACTACGGAACACTGAAGCTTTCTTT. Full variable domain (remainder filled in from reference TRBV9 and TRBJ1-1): DSGVTQTPKHLITATGQRVTLRCSPRSGDLSVYWYQQSLDQGLQFLIQYYNGEERAKGNILERFSAQQFPDLHSELNLSSLELGDSALYFCASSDGLRNTEAFFGQGTRLTVV.